The text below deals with one T cell receptor (beta chain). This specimen belongs to a study of blood T cell repertoires in COVID-19. This CDR3 is built from 14 residues. Germline assignment: CDR1 SEHNR and CDR2 FQNEAQ (reference sequence). Between the trimmed V and J ends, which lost 6 bases and 7 bases, there was a span of 18 bases. The assay was immunoSEQ multiplex PCR, and TCRdb's table has in-frame clones only and misses some. The table records some 120,000 clones, 70% to 80% of them present only once. Sequencing was carried out using peripheral blood. The chain couples TRBV7-9 to TRBJ1-2, with D possibly TRBD1 on 6 matching bases. The TCR comes from a human donor in a cohort sampled during active COVID-19. The CDR3 sequence is CASSNPGTPLGYTF. DNA for the CDR3: TGTGCCAGCAGTAACCCCGGGACACCCCTTGGCTACACCTTC.